This TCR beta chain stems from a study of T cells after posttransplantation cyclophosphamide. General study findings and limits: Later blood repertoires were often dominated by clones from the donor CD8+ memory compartment. TRB overlap between skin or GI tissue T cells and blood was limited.

Generated by immunoSEQ multiplex PCR, the TCRdb table keeps only in-frame clones and is missing some. The table lists hundreds of clones, with no singletons. The CDR3 extends over 11 amino acids. The germline CDR1 and CDR2 sequences are GTSNPN and SVGIG (reference sequence). Treatment was busulfan-fludarabine conditioning, a marrow graft, and cyclophosphamide on days +3 and +4. Sample share makes this clone large (0.1 to 1%). The antigen remains undetermined. Germline and junction disagree at one end, which may indicate a read error. The sequencing here drew on PBMCs, taken 32 days after allogeneic stem cell transplant with posttransplant cyclophosphamide. The chain uses TRBV30 and TRBJ1-1; the D gene is possibly TRBD1 (5 bases). The TCR originated in a male patient aged 25 to 39 who received an allogeneic stem cell transplant from a related donor, was CMV-positive, and had acute GVHD only. The T cells may come from the graft donor. DNA for the CDR3: TGTGCCTGGAGTGAACAGGCTGTCCCCCTTTTT. Protein sequence: CAWSEQAVPLF.